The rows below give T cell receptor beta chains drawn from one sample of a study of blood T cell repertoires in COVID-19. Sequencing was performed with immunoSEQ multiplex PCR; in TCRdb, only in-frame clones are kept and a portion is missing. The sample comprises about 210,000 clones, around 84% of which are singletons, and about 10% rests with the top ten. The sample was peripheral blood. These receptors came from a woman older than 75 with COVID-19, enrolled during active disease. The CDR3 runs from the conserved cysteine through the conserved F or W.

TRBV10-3	CAISPTGGAYEQYF
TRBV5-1	CASSLEQGGYEQYF
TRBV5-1	CASSLETDSKKLFF
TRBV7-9	CASSFQGWDTQYF
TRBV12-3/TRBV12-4	CASGPTNSPLHF
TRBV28	CASSLNPGRGNPDTQYF
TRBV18	CASSDTAGSYNEQFF
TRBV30	CAWRASGNTIYF
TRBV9	CASSLDSKNTGELFF
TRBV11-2	CASSLGGQGGAFF
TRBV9	CASSIPEALAPYEQYF
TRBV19	CASKAGTGGLNEQFF
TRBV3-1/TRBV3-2	CASSQGSSGGSYEQYF